This T cell receptor (beta chain) was captured in a study of graft-versus-host responses after intestinal transplantation. Study details: Each of the recipients got a multivisceral, liver-intestinal, or isolated intestinal transplant. Every recipient had anti-thymocyte globulin induction and roughly three years of tacrolimus plus steroids.

Study-level results: The study associated peak circulating GvH clone levels with early post-transplant HvG declines.

On this clone itself: Its antigen is unknown.

The data were produced by immunoSEQ multiplex PCR, yet TCRdb's version contains in-frame clones alone and is incomplete. The profile shows around 71,000 clones, approximately 93% of them singletons. The CDR3 loop spans 11 amino acids. From germline, CDR1 is MDHEN and CDR2 SYDVKM. V gave up 6 bases and J gave up 2 bases, with 5 bases separating them. This TCR came from a human donor who received an intestinal transplant. The rearrangement links TRBV28 to TRBJ2-7; D is undetermined. Sample: unstimulated CD8+ T cells sorted from spleen or lymph node cells, taken before intestinal transplant. Here the CDR3 DNA reads TGTGCCAGCAGCTATACCTACGAGCAGTACTTC. Its translation: CASSYTYEQYF.